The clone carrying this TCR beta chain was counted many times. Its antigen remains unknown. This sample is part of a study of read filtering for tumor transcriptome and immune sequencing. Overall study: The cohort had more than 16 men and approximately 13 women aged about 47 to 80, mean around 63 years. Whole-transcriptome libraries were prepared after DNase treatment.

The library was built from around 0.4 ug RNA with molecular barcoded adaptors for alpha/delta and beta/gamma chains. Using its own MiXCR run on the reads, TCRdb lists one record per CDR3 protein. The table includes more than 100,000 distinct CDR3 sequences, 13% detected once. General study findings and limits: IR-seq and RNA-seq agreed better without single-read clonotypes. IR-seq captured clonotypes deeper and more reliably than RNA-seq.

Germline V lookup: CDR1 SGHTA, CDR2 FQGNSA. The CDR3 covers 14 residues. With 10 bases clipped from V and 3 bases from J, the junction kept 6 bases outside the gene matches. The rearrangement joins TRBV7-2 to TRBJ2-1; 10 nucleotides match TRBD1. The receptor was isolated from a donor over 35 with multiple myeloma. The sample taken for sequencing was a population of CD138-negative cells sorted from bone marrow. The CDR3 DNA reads TGTGCCACCCTCCGGGACAGGGGCTACAATGAGCAGTTCTTC. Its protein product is CATLRDRGYNEQFF.